This T cell receptor (beta chain) was sequenced during a study of low-dose radiotherapy and immunotherapy resistance in tumors (dated by TCRdb to the early 2020s). The study in broad terms: In Cohort 1, 0.5 Gy per fraction was delivered every 2 weeks, and a total PTV dose of 6.5 Gy was prescribed. Cohort 2 received 1 Gy per fraction every two weeks, with a total of 13 Gy over 26 weeks. Nivolumab was administered intravenously as a 240 mg flat dose every two weeks, and ipilimumab was administered intravenously at 1 mg/kg every six weeks. Cyclophosphamide 200 mg/m2 was administered intravenously every two weeks, one day before each radiation and immunotherapy administration. Aspirin 300 mg was taken orally once daily by patients for four cycles, starting on cycle 1 day 1. Randomization of trial participants into treatment groups was not performed. Eight patients were included in the translational analysis: three from the first dose cohort and the first five from the second dose cohort.

As regards this clonotype: This clone's antigen is unknown. The sample holds no much larger clone one base away, and base qualities are not on file.

The donors came from RACIN, which was a single-arm phase I dose-escalation trial that paired nivolumab and ipilimumab with aspirin, low-dose cyclophosphamide and low-dose radiotherapy. Patients were eligible if they had advanced solid tumors that were TIL-negative. CDR1 and CDR2 were assigned from the germline V gene as SGHRS and YFSETQ. The CDR3 has 15 amino acids, counting the end cysteine and phenylalanine. Of the read, only the CDR3 DNA is kept; its 45 bases are in frame from base 1. V is shortened by 3 bases, J by 0 bases, and the region joining them spans 9 bases. First-strand cDNA was synthesized using Superscript III and a set of TRAV- and TRBV-specific primers, so that both TCRalpha and TCRbeta chains were covered. TCRs were amplified for 20 PCR cycles with Phusion, using a constant-region primer paired with the adapter attached to the V primers. Amplification of the isolated mRNA was done with the MessageAmp II aRNA Amplification Kit, which involved a roughly 17-hour in vitro transcription at 37 degrees C. The Dynabeads mRNA DIRECT Purification Kit was used to isolate the mRNA for TCR sequencing. Indexed Illumina adapters were added in a second Phusion PCR of about 24 cycles, and the PCR products were purified with AMPure XP beads. Per the source publication's procedure: Using custom Perl scripts, TCR sequences that encoded the same protein were pooled, out-of-frame sequences were dropped, and the abundance of each clonotype was calculated. Any TCR sequence backed by just one read was left out of the analysis. Among the metrics used to describe the repertoires were Shannon entropy, Gini index, clonality, richness, and the frequency of TCRs shared between repertoires. The public reads were reanalyzed by TCRdb: fastp trimming at Q25, MiXCR alignment, in-frame beta chains only. Under each unique CDR3 protein, matching rows form one entry showing the most common genes and DNA. These V and J calls rely on TCRdb rather than the paper's analysis. This sample is represented by about 9,800 distinct CDR3 sequences; approximately 42% of them were singletons. The ten largest clones capture approximately 6% of the sample.

This TCR came from a human donor with advanced metastatic prostate, ovarian, gallbladder or colorectal cancer (not recorded which). This table probably holds off-target reads from a library built for another chain. This chain joins TRBV5-1 to TRBJ2-2; the D gene identity is not certain. The CDR3 is CASSYDNPNTGELFF. The DNA sequence is as follows: TGCGCCAGCAGCTACGACAACCCGAACACCGGGGAGCTGTTTTTT.